The subject of this entry is one T cell receptor beta chain. Its antigen is unidentified. The data belong to a study of CD8 T cells in ankylosing spondylitis. Study-wide points: Ankylosing spondylitis blood appeared to be characterized by a TCR beta motif of eight highly homologous variants. Matched ankylosing spondylitis synovial fluid reportedly showed significant enrichment of disease-linked clones. Those disease-linked clones were CD8+; they were also relatively rare in peripheral blood.

Library preparation for TCR beta used quantitative 5'-RACE with molecular barcodes. MiXCR was run by TCRdb on the 5' RACE reads, yielding one entry per CDR3 protein. The table records some 270,000 distinct CDR3 sequences, over 15% of them present only once. The germline V gene has CDR1 PRHDT and CDR2 FYEKMQ (reference sequence). V lost 3 bases, J lost 4 bases, and 15 bases lay in between. CDR3 size: 15 residues. This clonotype was obtained from a male donor with ankylosing spondylitis or in good health (not recorded which). This chain uses TRBV13 with TRBJ2-5; D unclear. Sequenced material: blood, either unsorted or a sorted T cell fraction (not recorded which). The CDR3 bases are TGTGCCAGCAGCTTTACTTCCCTAGGCGGAGAGACCCAGTACTTC. It is translated as CASSFTSLGGETQYF.